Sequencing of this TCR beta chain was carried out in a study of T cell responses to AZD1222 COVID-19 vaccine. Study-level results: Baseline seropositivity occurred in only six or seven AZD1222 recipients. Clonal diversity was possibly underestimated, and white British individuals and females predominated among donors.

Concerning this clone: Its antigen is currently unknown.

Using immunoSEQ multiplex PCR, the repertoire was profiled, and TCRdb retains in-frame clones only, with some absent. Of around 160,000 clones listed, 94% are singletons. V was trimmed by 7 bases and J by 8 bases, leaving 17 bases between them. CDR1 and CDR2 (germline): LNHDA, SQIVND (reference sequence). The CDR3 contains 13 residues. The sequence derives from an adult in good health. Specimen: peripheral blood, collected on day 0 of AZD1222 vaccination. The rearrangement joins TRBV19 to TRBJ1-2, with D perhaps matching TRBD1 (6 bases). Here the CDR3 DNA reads TGTGCCAGTAACTCAGGGGATTTGGGGGGCTACACCTTC. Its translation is CASNSGDLGGYTF.